Below, 24 T cell receptor beta chains from the same sample are listed, as sequenced in a study of blood T cell repertoires in COVID-19. Only in-frame clones appear in the TCRdb table, and some are missing; sequencing was by immunoSEQ multiplex PCR. The sample includes roughly 440,000 clones, around 88% of them seen just once. Sequenced input: peripheral blood. All receptors derive from a woman in her 50s with COVID-19, enrolled during active disease.

The genes are TRBV5-1 and TRBJ1-2; D unclear. CDR3 length: 14 amino acids. Germline loops: CDR1 SGHRS, CDR2 YFSETQ. Trimming stripped 4 bases from V and 4 bases from J, with 14 bases between. In nucleotides, the CDR3 is TGCGCCAGCAGCCAAGAAACGGACTTCTATGGCTACACCTTC. Its protein is CASSQETDFYGYTF.

The rearrangement uses TRBV12-5 and TRBJ1-1; the D gene is possibly TRBD1 (5 bases). CDR1 and CDR2 (germline): LGHNT, FRNRAP. The CDR3 runs to 16 residues. The germline V and J ends were trimmed by 1 base and 5 bases, with 17 bases remaining between them. The CDR3 nucleotides read TGTGCTAGTGGTTTGGGTGTTGGGACGGGAGATACTGAAGCTTTCTTT. Encoded protein: CASGLGVGTGDTEAFF.

The chain couples TRBV19 to TRBJ2-2, with D perhaps TRBD1 (5 bases). The germline CDR1 and CDR2 sequences are LNHDA and SQIVND (reference sequence). V lost 3 bases to trimming and J lost 5 bases, with 16 bases between them. The CDR3 is made up of 16 amino acids. CDR3 amino acids: CASSIPPTARTGELFF. Here the CDR3 DNA reads TGTGCCAGTAGTATCCCCCCGACAGCGAGGACCGGGGAGCTGTTTTTT. The full variable domain, with the rest looked up from reference TRBV19 and TRBJ2-2, is DGGITQSPKYLFRKEGQNVTLSCEQNLNHDAMYWYRQDPGQGLRLIYYSQIVNDFQKGDIAEGYSVSREKKESFPLTVTSAQKNPTAFYLCASSIPPTARTGELFFGEGSRLTVL.

The chain joins TRBV4-2 to TRBJ2-7, with D perhaps TRBD1 (5 bases). The CDR3 has 14 residues. CDR1 and CDR2 (germline): LGHNA, YNFKEQ. Trimming cost V 0 bases and J 3 bases, with 9 bases left between them. CDR3 DNA: TGTGCCAGCAGCCAAGAGATCAGGGACTACGAGCAGTACTTC. This gives the protein CASSQEIRDYEQYF.

This chain joins TRBV3-1 (or the pseudogene TRBV3-2) and TRBJ1-6; D ambiguous. The CDR3 totals 14 residues. The V end lost 5 bases, the J end lost 10 bases, and 15 bases lay between the germline ends. The germline V gene encodes CDR1 LGHDT and CDR2 YNNKEL (reference sequence). The DNA for the CDR3 is TGTGCCAGCAGCTTGGTGCTGGCTGGCTCACCCCTCCACTTT. Protein: CASSLVLAGSPLHF.

With regard to this clone: Other DNA sequences in this specimen translate into the identical CDR3. This chain joins TRBV6-5 and TRBJ2-7, with D hard to call. Trimming cost V 4 bases and J 3 bases, with 4 bases left between them. CDR1 and CDR2 (germline): MNHEY, SVGAGI. There are 11 residues in the CDR3. For the CDR3, the DNA is TGTGCCAGCAGTTCCTACTACGAGCAGTACTTC. This codes for CASSSYYEQYF.

J is TRBJ1-1 and V is TRBV30, with 7 bases lining up with TRBD1. Germline CDR1 and CDR2: GTSNPN and SVGIG (reference sequence). CDR3 length: 13 residues. Germline trimming cut 3 bases from V and 0 bases from J; bases unmatched to any gene: 1. The CDR3 DNA reads TGTGCCTGGAGGGGACAGATGAACACTGAAGCTTTCTTT. Its protein is CAWRGQMNTEAFF.

The chain uses TRBV6-4 and TRBJ1-6; TRBD1 agrees at 9 bases. Germline lookup yields CDR1 MRHNA and CDR2 SNTAGT. V trimming: 8 bases; J trimming: 7 bases; junction bases outside the gene matches: 6. The CDR3 spans 14 residues. The CDR3 sequence: CASSLGTGNSPLHF. As DNA, the CDR3 is TGTGCCAGCTCTCTCGGGACAGGGAATTCACCCCTCCACTTT.

J is TRBJ2-7 and V is TRBV7-5; TRBD1 was called by the table and not checked on the DNA. TRBV7-5 is deemed a pseudogene. The CDR3 has 14 amino acids. CDR3 coding DNA: TGTGCCAGAAGCTGGAACAGGATCTCCTACGAGCAGTACTTC. This encodes CARSWNRISYEQYF.

The rearrangement uses TRBV29-1 and TRBJ2-1, with D maybe TRBD2 (6 bases). CDR1 and CDR2 from the germline V gene are SQVTM and ANQGSEA. The CDR3 runs 13 residues. V was clipped by 8 bases and J by 4 bases, with 15 bases between them. This CDR3 is CSTDLGLYNEQFF. As DNA, the CDR3 is TGCAGCACCGACCTGGGACTTTACAATGAGCAGTTCTTC.

The rearrangement joins TRBV27 to TRBJ1-3, with a weak D call TRBD1 (5 bases). The CDR3 consists of 12 residues. Per germline, CDR1 MNHEY and CDR2 SMNVEV (reference sequence). V gave up 6 bases and J gave up 8 bases, with 11 bases separating them. DNA for the CDR3: TGTGCCAGCAGCCCCGGAGGGGACACCATATATTTT. This gives the protein CASSPGGDTIYF.

The chain links TRBV5-4 to TRBJ2-3, with a possible D match to TRBD2 (5 bases). Germline loops: CDR1 SGHNT, CDR2 YYREEE (reference sequence). The CDR3 is 15 amino acids. Trimming left V 4 bases short and J 0 bases short, with 12 bases between. DNA of the CDR3: TGTGCCAGCAGCCCGGACTCTTTTAGCACAGATACGCAGTATTTT. Protein product: CASSPDSFSTDTQYF. The full variable domain, completed using reference TRBV5-4 and TRBJ2-3, is ETGVTQSPTHLIKTRGQQVTLRCSSQSGHNTVSWYQQALGQGPQFIFQYYREEENGRGNFPPRFSGLQFPNYSSELNVNALELDDSALYLCASSPDSFSTDTQYFGPGTRLTVL.

The chain employs TRBV10-3 and TRBJ2-1; 8 nucleotides agree with TRBD2. J was trimmed by 0 bases and V by 6 bases; bases with no gene match: 4. CDR1 and CDR2 (germline): ENHRY, SYGVKD. The CDR3 has 15 amino acids. The DNA for the CDR3 is TGTGCCATCAGGGGAAGCGGGAGCTCCTACAATGAGCAGTTCTTC. Its protein is CAIRGSGSSYNEQFF.

The V gene is TRBV15, the J gene TRBJ1-5; D might be TRBD1 (5 bases). V shed 0 bases and J shed 7 bases, with 10 bases lying between them. Germline V gene lookup returns CDR1 LNHNV and CDR2 YYDKDF (reference sequence). The CDR3 consists of 14 residues. The CDR3 DNA sequence: TGTGCCACCAGCAGAGATCGCAGGGAACAGCCCCAGCATTTT. Translation: CATSRDRREQPQHF.

J is TRBJ2-1 and V is TRBV6-6; 10 bases agree with TRBD2. This CDR3 comprises 16 residues. The germline V gene has CDR1 MNHNY and CDR2 SVGAGI (reference sequence). Unmatched junction bases numbered 7, after V lost 6 bases and J lost 2 bases. CDR3 DNA: TGTGCCAGCAGAGCTAGCGGGGGCCCTACCTACAATGAGCAGTTCTTC. Its translation: CASRASGGPTYNEQFF.

The chain combines TRBV12-3 or TRBV12-4 with TRBJ2-5; D remains unclear. Trimming left V 7 bases short and J 2 bases short, with 11 bases between. The CDR3 covers 13 residues. CDR3 amino acids: CASTRGRQETQYF. The CDR3 nucleotides are TGTGCCAGCACCCGTGGCAGGCAAGAGACCCAGTACTTC.

This clone is a singleton in its sample. CDR3 DNA: TGTGCCAGCTCATCTACAGGGGTTTTCTATGGCTACACCTTC. Its protein is CASSSTGVFYGYTF. The chain carries TRBV18 and TRBJ1-2, with 7 bases matching TRBD1. With 5 bases clipped from V and 4 bases from J, the junction kept 7 bases outside the gene matches. CDR3 length equals 14 residues. The germline gives CDR1 KGHSH, CDR2 LQKENI.

The gene calls are TRBV7-2 and TRBJ2-7; 11 bases are a match to TRBD2. V shed 4 bases, J shed 3 bases, and the junction held 5 bases outside the gene matches. The CDR3 sequence is 15 residues long. CDR1 SGHTA and CDR2 FQGNSA come from the germline V gene. CDR3 sequence (DNA): TGTGCCAGCAGCTATAGCGGGGGGGGAAGCTACGAGCAGTACTTC. It encodes CASSYSGGGSYEQYF.

This clone was seen once. The chain is built from TRBV7-9 and TRBJ1-1; D ambiguous. The CDR3 runs 14 residues. The ends were cut back, 0 bases at V and 2 bases at J, with 7 bases in the middle. The germline V gene encodes CDR1 SEHNR and CDR2 FQNEAQ (reference sequence). DNA for the CDR3: TGTGCCAGCAGCTTAGCGGAGTCTAACACTGAAGCTTTCTTT. Translating it yields CASSLAESNTEAFF. Based on the CDR3 plus reference TRBV7-9 and TRBJ1-1, the full variable domain is DTGVSQNPRHKITKRGQNVTFRCDPISEHNRLYWYRQTLGQGPEFLTYFQNEAQLEKSRLLSDRFSAERPKGSFSTLEIQRTEQGDSAMYLCASSLAESNTEAFFGQGTRLTVV.

The chain has TRBV6-5 and TRBJ1-2, with a tentative D call TRBD1 (6 bases). The CDR3 consists of 15 residues. Germline loops: CDR1 MNHEY, CDR2 SVGAGI. V shed 8 bases and J shed 5 bases, with 21 bases lying between them. The CDR3 DNA is TGTGCCAGCTTAGTTGCCCAGGGGAAAGGATATGGCTACACCTTC. It specifies CASLVAQGKGYGYTF.

The chain links TRBV20-1 to TRBJ2-5, with TRBD1 as a possible D gene (6 bases). CDR1 DFQATT and CDR2 SNEGSKA come from the germline V gene (reference sequence). V lost 5 bases and J 1 base, leaving 14 bases between the germline ends. The CDR3 covers 14 residues. The CDR3 DNA reads TGCAGTGCTGGTGGACAGATACCCCAAGAGACCCAGTACTTC. This sequence encodes CSAGGQIPQETQYF.

This clone appeared a single time. This chain links TRBV19 with TRBJ2-1, with D uncertain. Germline CDR1 LNHDA, CDR2 SQIVND (reference sequence). Deletions cut 1 base from V and 2 bases from J, with 12 bases between. CDR3 length equals 16 residues. The CDR3 bases are TGTGCCAGTAGTATAGGGCAGGCCGTCCCCTACAATGAGCAGTTCTTC. It translates to CASSIGQAVPYNEQFF.

This clone was detected only once. This chain uses TRBV5-6 with TRBJ1-1; D is perhaps TRBD1 (5 bases). V was shortened by 2 bases and J by 1 base, with 12 bases between the two germline ends. The CDR3 is made up of 15 amino acids. The germline gives CDR1 SGHDT, CDR2 YYEEEE. CDR3 nucleotide sequence: TGTGCCAGCAGCTTCGAGACAGCCGCGAACACTGAAGCTTTCTTT. This translates into CASSFETAANTEAFF.

The chain joins TRBV18 to TRBJ2-2, with 10 bases fitting TRBD1. CDR1 and CDR2 from the germline V gene are KGHSH and LQKENI. Germline trimming cut 4 bases from V and 3 bases from J; bases unmatched to any gene: 5. CDR3 size: 16 residues. The CDR3 loop is CASSLGTGDDTGELFF. The CDR3 bases are TGTGCCAGCTCACTGGGGACAGGGGACGACACCGGGGAGCTGTTTTTT.